This entry is about one TCR beta chain. Its antigen remains unknown. The likely explanation is a read error, given a far larger clone one base away. These data belong to a study of prognosis after radiotherapy for stage I lung cancer. Study context: About a dozen men and 6 women, aged about 53 to 84 and with a median age of 74.5 years, made up the patients. More than 5 patients had squamous cell carcinoma and about 13 had adenocarcinoma.

The CDR3 consists of 14 residues. Germline loops: CDR1 MRHNA, CDR2 SNTAGT. V trimming: 10 bases; J trimming: 2 bases; junction bases outside the gene matches: 7. Each of the patients had no lymph node involvement on CT and PET/CT and no prior chemotherapy, radiotherapy or other malignancies. Multiplex PCR in two rounds served to amplify TCR beta CDR3 from genomic DNA. Primers were specific to each TRBV and TRBJ gene in first-round PCR. TCRdb reprocessed the multiplex PCR reads via MiXCR and lists one record per CDR3 protein. The sample lists around 13,000 distinct CDR3 sequences, approximately 30% occurring once. General study results and limits: Patients who had metastases reportedly showed TRBV and TRBJ gene usage that varied from that of patients who did not.

The chain is built from TRBV6-4 and TRBJ2-3, with TRBD2 identical over 9 bases. This receptor was taken from a donor aged 50 or older with non-small cell lung cancer. The starting material was PBMCs, obtained before or after stereotactic body radiation therapy (not recorded which). The CDR3 bases are TGTGCCACCGTCAGCGGGGGGCACACAGATACGCAGTATTTT. Translating it yields CATVSGGHTDTQYF.